This TCR beta chain was captured by sequencing in a study of blood T cell repertoires in COVID-19. Study in general: Specimens from acute and convalescent COVID-19 originated in the United States, Italy and Spain.

Data came from immunoSEQ multiplex PCR; TCRdb stores just in-frame clones and leaves some out. This table has 250,000 or so clones, roughly 86% appearing once. The V gene's germline CDR1 is MNHNS and CDR2 SASEGT. The CDR3 extends over 13 amino acids. Trimming left V 0 bases short and J 8 bases short, with 10 bases between. Sequencing used peripheral blood. The chain couples TRBV6-1 to TRBJ1-1; D not resolved. This receptor was obtained from a man aged 40-49 years with active or convalescent COVID-19. The CDR3 is CASSEALRSEAFF. The CDR3 DNA sequence: TGTGCCAGCAGTGAAGCGCTTCGAAGCGAAGCTTTCTTT.